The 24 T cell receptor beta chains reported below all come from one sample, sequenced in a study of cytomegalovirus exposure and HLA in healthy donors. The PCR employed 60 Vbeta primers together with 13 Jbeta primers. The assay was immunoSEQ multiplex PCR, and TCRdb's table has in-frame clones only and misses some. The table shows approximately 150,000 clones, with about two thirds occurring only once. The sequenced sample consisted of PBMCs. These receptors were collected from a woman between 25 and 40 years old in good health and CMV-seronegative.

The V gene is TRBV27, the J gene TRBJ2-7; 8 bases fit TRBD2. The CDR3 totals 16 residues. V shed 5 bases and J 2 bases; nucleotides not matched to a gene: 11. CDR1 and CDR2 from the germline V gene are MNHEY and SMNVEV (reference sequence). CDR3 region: CASSVTGTSGAYEQYF. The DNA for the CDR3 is TGTGCCAGCAGTGTGACTGGGACTAGTGGAGCCTACGAGCAGTACTTC.

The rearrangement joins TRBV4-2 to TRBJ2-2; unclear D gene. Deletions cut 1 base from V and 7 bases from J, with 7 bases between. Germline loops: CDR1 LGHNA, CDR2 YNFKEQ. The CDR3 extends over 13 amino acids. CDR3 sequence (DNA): TGTGCCAGCAGCCAAGCCCTTTTCGGGGAGCTGTTTTTT. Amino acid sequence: CASSQALFGELFF.

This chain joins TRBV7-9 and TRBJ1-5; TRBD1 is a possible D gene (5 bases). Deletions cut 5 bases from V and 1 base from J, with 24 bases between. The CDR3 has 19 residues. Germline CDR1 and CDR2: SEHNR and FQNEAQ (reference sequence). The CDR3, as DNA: TGTGCCAGCAGCCCCGATGGGCCTCCGGGGGGTTGGAGCAATCAGCCCCAGCATTTT. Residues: CASSPDGPPGGWSNQPQHF.

The CDR3 protein is CASRREDSDTQYF. CDR3 bases: TGTGCCAGCAGACGGGAGGATTCCGATACGCAGTATTTT. The chain carries TRBV6-6 and TRBJ2-3, with 7 bases aligning to TRBD2. Germline V gene sequence: CDR1 MNHNY, CDR2 SVGAGI (reference sequence). The CDR3 has 13 residues. V shed 6 bases and J 6 bases; nucleotides not matched to a gene: 6.

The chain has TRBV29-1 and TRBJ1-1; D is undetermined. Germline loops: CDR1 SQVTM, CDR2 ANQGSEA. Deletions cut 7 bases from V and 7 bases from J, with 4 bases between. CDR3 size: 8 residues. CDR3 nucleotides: TGCAGCGCCCGTGAAGCTTTCTTT. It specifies CSAREAFF.

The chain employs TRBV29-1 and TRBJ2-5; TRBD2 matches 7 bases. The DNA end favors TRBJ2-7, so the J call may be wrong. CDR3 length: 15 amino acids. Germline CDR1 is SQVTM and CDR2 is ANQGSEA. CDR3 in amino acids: CSVSRRLAEPYEQYF. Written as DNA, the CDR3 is TGCAGCGTCTCAAGGCGGCTAGCGGAACCCTACGAGCAGTACTTC.

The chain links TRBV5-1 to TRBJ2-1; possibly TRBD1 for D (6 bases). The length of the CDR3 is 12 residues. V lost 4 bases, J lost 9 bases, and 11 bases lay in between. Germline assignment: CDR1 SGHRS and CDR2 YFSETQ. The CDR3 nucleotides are TGCGCCAGCAGCATGACAGGCGCTGAGCAGTTCTTC. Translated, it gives CASSMTGAEQFF. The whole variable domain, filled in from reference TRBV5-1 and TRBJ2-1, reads KAGVTQTPRYLIKTRGQQVTLSCSPISGHRSVSWYQQTPGQGLQFLFEYFSETQRNKGNFPGRFSGRQFSNSRSEMNVSTLELGDSALYLCASSMTGAEQFFGPGTRLTVL.

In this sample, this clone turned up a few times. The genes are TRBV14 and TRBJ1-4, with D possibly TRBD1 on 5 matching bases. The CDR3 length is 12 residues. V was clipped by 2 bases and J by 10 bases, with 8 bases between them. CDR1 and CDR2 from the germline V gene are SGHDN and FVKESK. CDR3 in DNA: TGTGCCAGCAGCCAAACAGGATTAAAACTGTTTTTT. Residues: CASSQTGLKLFF.

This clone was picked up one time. CDR3 nucleotides: TGTGCCAGCAGCGCAACCACAGGGGGCGGACAGCCCCAGCATTTT. The encoded protein is CASSATTGGGQPQHF. The chain is built from TRBV27 and TRBJ1-5; 9 bases map to TRBD1. The V and J ends lost 6 bases and 7 bases, in that order; junction bases with no gene match: 10. Germline V CDR1 and CDR2: MNHEY, SMNVEV (reference sequence). CDR3 length: 15 amino acids.

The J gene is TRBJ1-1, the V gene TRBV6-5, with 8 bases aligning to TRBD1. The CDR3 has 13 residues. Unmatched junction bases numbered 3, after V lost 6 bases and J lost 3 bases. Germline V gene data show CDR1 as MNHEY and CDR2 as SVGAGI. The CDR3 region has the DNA TGTGCCAGCAGAACGACAGGGGACACTGAAGCTTTCTTT. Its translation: CASRTTGDTEAFF.

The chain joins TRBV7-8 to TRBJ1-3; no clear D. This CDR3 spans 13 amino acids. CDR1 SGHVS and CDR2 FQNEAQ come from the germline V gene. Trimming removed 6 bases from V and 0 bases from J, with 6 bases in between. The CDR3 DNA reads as TGTGCCAGCAGAGCGAGCTCTGGAAACACCATATATTTT. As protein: CASRASSGNTIYF.

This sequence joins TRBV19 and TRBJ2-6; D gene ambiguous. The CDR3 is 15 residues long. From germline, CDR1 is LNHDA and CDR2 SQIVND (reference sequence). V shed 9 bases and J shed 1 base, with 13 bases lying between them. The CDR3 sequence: CASRSPSSGANVLTF. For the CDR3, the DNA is TGTGCCAGCAGATCCCCCAGTTCTGGGGCCAACGTCCTGACTTTC.

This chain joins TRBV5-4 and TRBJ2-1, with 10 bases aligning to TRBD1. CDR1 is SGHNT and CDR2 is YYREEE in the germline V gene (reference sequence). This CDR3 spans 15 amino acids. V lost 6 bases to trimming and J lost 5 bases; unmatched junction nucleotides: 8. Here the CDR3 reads CASTSEGQGDNEQFF. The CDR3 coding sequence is TGTGCCAGCACCTCAGAAGGACAGGGGGACAATGAGCAGTTCTTC. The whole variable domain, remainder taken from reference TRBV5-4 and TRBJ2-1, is ETGVTQSPTHLIKTRGQQVTLRCSSQSGHNTVSWYQQALGQGPQFIFQYYREEENGRGNFPPRFSGLQFPNYSSELNVNALELDDSALYLCASTSEGQGDNEQFFGPGTRLTVL.

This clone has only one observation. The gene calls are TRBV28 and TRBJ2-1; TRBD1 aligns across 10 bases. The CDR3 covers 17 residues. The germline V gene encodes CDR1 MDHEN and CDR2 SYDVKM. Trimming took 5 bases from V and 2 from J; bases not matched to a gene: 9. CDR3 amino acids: CASSLTGTGDPYNEQFF. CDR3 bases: TGTGCCAGCAGTCTTACCGGGACAGGGGATCCCTACAATGAGCAGTTCTTC.

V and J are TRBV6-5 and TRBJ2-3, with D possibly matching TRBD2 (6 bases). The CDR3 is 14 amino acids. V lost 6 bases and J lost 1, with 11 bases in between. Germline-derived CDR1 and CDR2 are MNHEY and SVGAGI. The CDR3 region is CASSRTIGTDTQYF. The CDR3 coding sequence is TGTGCCAGCAGCCGGACTATTGGCACAGATACGCAGTATTTT.

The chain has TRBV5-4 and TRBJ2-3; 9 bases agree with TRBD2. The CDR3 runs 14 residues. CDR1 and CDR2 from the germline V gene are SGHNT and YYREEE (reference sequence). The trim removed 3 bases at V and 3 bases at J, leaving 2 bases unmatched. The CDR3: CASSYSGGTDTQYF. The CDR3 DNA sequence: TGTGCCAGCAGCTATAGCGGGGGAACAGATACGCAGTATTTT.

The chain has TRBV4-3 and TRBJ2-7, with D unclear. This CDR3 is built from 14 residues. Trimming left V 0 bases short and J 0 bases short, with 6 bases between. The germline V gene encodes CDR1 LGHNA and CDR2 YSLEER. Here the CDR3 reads CASSQDLISYEQYF. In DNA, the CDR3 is TGCGCCAGCAGCCAAGATCTTATCTCCTACGAGCAGTACTTC.

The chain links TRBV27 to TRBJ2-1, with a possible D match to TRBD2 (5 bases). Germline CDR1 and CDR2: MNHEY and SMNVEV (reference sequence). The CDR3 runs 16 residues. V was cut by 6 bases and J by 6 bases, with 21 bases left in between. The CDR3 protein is CASRRGADPTGNEQFF. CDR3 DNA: TGTGCCAGCAGGAGAGGAGCGGACCCTACGGGCAATGAGCAGTTCTTC.

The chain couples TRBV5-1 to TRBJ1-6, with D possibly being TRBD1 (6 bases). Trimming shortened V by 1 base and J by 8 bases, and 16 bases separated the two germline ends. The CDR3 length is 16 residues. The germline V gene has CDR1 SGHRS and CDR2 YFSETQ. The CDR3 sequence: CASSLTGRVDDSPLHF. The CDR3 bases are TGCGCCAGCAGCTTGACAGGGCGAGTCGACGATTCACCCCTCCACTTT. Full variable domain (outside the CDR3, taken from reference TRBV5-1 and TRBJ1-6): KAGVTQTPRYLIKTRGQQVTLSCSPISGHRSVSWYQQTPGQGLQFLFEYFSETQRNKGNFPGRFSGRQFSNSRSEMNVSTLELGDSALYLCASSLTGRVDDSPLHFGNGTRLTVT.

The CDR3 here is CASSPEGTQLYGYTF. In nucleotides, the CDR3 is TGTGCCAGCAGCCCCGAAGGGACTCAACTATATGGCTACACCTTC. The chain recombines TRBV7-9 with TRBJ1-2, with D perhaps TRBD1 (5 bases). This CDR3 is built from 15 residues. Trimming removed 5 bases at V and 5 bases at J, with 18 bases between. Germline CDR1 is SEHNR and CDR2 is FQNEAQ (reference sequence).

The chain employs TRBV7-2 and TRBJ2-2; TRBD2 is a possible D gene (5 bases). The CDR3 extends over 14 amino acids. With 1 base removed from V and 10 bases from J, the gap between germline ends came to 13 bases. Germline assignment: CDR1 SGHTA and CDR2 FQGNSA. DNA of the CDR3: TGTGCCAGCAGCTTAGAGCGGCTAGTTAAGGAGCTGTTTTTT. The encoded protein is CASSLERLVKELFF.

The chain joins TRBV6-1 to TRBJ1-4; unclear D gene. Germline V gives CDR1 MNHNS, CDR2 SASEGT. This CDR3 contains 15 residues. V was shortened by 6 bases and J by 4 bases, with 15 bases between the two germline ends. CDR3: CASSGAGGGNEKLFF. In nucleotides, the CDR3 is TGTGCCAGCAGCGGCGCCGGAGGTGGTAATGAAAAACTGTTTTTT.

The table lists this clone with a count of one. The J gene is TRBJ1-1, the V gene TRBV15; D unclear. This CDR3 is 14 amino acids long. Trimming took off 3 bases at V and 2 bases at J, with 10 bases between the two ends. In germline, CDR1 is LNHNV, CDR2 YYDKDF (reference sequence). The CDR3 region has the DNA TGTGCCACCAGCAGGACATTTATTAACACTGAAGCTTTCTTT. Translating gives CATSRTFINTEAFF.

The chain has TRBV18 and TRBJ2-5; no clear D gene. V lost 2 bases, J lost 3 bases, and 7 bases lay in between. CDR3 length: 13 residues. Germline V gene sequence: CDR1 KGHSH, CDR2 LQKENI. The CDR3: CASSPGTKETQYF. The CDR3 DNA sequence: TGTGCCAGCTCACCAGGTACAAAAGAGACCCAGTACTTC.